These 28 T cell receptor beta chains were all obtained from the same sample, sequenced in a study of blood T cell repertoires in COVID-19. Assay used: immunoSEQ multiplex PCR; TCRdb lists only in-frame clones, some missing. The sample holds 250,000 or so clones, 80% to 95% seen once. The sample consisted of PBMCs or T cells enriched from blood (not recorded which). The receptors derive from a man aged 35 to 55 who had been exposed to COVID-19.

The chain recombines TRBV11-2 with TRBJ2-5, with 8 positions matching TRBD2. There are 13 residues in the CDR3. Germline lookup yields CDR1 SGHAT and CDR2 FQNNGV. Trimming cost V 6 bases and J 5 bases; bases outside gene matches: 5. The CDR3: CASRQAGVETQYF. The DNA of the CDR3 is TGTGCCAGCAGACAAGCGGGGGTGGAGACCCAGTACTTC.

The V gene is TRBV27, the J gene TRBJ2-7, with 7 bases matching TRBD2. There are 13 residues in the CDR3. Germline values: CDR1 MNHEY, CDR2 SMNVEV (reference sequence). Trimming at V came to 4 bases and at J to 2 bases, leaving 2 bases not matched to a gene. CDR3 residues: CASSSGGPYEQYF. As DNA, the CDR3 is TGTGCCAGCAGTTCGGGGGGTCCCTACGAGCAGTACTTC.

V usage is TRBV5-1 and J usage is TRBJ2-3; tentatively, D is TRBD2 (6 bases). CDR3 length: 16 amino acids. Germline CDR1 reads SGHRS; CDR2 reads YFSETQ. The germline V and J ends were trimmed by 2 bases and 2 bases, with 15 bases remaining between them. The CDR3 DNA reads TGCGCCAGCAGCTTACAACCGGGGGTAGACACAGATACGCAGTATTTT. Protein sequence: CASSLQPGVDTDTQYF.

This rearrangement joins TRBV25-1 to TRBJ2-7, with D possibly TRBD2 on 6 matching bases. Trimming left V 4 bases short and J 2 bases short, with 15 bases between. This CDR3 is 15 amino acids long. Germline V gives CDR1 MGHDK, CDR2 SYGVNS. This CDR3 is CASSATRDSTYEQYF. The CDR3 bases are TGTGCCAGCAGTGCCACCCGGGACTCCACCTACGAGCAGTACTTC.

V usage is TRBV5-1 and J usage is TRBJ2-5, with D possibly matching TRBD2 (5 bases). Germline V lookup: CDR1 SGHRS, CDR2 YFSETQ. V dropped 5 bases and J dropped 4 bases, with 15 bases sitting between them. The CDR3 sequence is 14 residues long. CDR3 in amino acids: CASSADFSPETQYF. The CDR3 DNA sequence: TGCGCCAGCAGTGCGGACTTTTCGCCAGAGACCCAGTACTTC.

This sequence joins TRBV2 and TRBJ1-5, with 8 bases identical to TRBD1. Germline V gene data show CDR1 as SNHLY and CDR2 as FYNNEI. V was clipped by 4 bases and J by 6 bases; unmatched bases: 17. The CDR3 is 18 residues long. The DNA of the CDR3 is TGTGCCAGCAGTGTTCTTCTCCTTAGACAGGGGAGGACTCAGCCCCAGCATTTT. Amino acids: CASSVLLLRQGRTQPQHF. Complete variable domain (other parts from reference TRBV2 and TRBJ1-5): EPEVTQTPSHQVTQMGQEVILRCVPISNHLYFYWYRQILGQKVEFLVSFYNNEISEKSEIFDDQFSVERPDGSNFTLKIRSTKLEDSAMYFCASSVLLLRQGRTQPQHFGDGTRLSIL.

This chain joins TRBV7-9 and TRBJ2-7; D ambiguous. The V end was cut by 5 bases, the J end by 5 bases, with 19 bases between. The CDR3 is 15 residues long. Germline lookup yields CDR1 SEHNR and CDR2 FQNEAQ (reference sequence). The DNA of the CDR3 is TGTGCCAGCAGCCCCAATACTCGTATGGGCCACGAGCAGTACTTC. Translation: CASSPNTRMGHEQYF.

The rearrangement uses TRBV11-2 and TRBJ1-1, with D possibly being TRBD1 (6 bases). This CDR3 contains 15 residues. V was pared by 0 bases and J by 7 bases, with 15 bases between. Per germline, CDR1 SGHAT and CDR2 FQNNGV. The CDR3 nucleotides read TGTGCCAGCAGCTTAGATACGGGCCAGGGGCTTGAAGCTTTCTTT. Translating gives CASSLDTGQGLEAFF. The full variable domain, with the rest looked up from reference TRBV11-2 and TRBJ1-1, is EAGVAQSPRYKIIEKRQSVAFWCNPISGHATLYWYQQILGQGPKLLIQFQNNGVVDDSQLPKDRFSAERLKGVDSTLKIQPAKLEDSAVYLCASSLDTGQGLEAFFGQGTRLTVV.

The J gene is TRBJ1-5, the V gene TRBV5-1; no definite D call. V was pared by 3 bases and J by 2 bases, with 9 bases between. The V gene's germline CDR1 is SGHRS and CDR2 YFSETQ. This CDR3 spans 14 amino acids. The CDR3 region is CASSSTPGNQPQHF. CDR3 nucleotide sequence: TGCGCCAGCAGCTCAACTCCCGGCAATCAGCCCCAGCATTTT.

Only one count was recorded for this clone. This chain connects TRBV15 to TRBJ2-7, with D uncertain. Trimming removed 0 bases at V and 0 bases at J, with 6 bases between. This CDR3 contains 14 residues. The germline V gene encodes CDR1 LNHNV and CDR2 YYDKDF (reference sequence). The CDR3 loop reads CATSREQSSYEQYF. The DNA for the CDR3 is TGTGCCACCAGCAGAGAACAGAGCTCCTACGAGCAGTACTTC.

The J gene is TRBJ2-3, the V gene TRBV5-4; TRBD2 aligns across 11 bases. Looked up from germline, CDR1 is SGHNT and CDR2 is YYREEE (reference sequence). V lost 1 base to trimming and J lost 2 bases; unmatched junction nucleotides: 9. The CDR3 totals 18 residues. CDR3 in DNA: TGTGCCAGCAGCTTGAGCGTTGGGACTAGCGGTTACACAGATACGCAGTATTTT. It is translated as CASSLSVGTSGYTDTQYF.

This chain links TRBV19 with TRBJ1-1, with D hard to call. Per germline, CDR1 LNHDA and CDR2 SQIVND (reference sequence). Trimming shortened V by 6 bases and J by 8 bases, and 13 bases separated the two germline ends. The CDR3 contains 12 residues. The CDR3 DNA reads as TGTGCCAGTAGCCAACAGAAGCGGGAAGCTTTCTTT. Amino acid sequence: CASSQQKREAFF.

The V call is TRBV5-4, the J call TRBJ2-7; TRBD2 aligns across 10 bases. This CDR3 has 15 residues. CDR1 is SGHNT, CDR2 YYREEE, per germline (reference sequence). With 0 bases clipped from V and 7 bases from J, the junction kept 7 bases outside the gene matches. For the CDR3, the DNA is TGTGCCAGCAGCTTGGGGGCTAGCGGGAGTGATGAGCAGTACTTC. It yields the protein CASSLGASGSDEQYF.

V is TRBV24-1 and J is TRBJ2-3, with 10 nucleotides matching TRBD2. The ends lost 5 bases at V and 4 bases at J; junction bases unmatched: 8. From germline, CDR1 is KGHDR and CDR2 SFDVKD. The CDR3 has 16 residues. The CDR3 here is CATSVSSGRWSDTQYF. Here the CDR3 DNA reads TGTGCCACCAGTGTTTCTAGCGGGAGATGGTCAGATACGCAGTATTTT.

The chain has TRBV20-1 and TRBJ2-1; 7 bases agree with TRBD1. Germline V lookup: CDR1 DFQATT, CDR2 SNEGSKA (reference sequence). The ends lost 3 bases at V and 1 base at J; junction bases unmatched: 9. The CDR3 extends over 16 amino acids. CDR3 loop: CSASGSPGQSYNEQFF. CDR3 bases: TGCAGTGCTAGTGGATCTCCGGGACAGTCCTACAATGAGCAGTTCTTC.

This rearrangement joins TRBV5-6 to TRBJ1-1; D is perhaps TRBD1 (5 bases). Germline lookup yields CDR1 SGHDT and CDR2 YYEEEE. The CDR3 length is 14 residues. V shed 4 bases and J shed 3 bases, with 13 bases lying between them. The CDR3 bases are TGTGCCAGCAGCGCCAGGGTCGGGTACACTGAAGCTTTCTTT. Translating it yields CASSARVGYTEAFF.

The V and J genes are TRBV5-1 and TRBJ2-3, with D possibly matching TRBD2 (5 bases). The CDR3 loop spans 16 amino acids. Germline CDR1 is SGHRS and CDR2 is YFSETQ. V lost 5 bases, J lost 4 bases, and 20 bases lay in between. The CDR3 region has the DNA TGCGCCAGCAGACGATCCAGGACTCTGGCGGCAGATACGCAGTATTTT. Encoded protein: CASRRSRTLAADTQYF.

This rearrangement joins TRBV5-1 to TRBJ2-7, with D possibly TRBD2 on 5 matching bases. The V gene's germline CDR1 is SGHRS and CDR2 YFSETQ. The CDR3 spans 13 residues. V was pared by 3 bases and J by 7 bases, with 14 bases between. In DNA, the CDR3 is TGCGCCAGCAGCTCTCCATCGACGGGGGAGCAGTACTTC. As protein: CASSSPSTGEQYF.

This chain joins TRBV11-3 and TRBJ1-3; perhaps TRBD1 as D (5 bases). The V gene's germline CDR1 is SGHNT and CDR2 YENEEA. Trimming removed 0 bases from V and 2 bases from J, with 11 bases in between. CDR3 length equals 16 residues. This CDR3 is CASSLDGHGTGNTIYF. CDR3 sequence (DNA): TGTGCCAGCAGCTTAGACGGACATGGTACTGGAAACACCATATATTTT.

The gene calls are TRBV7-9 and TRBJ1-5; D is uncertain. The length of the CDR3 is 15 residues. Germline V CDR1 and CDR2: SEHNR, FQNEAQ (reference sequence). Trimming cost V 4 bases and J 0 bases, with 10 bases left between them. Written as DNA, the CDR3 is TGTGCCAGCAGCTACGGAGTAACTAGCAATCAGCCCCAGCATTTT. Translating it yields CASSYGVTSNQPQHF.

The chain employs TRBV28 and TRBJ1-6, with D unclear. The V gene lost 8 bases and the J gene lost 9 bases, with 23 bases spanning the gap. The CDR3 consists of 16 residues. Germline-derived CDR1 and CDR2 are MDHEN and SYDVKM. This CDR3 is CASSKMIGFFFSPLHF. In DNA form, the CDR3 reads TGTGCCAGCTCGAAAATGATCGGGTTTTTCTTTTCACCCCTCCACTTT.

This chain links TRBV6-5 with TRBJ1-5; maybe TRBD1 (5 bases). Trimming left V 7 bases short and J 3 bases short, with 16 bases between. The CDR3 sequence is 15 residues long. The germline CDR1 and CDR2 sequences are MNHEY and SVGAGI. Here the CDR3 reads CASIPMGLNNQPQHF. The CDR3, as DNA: TGTGCCAGCATTCCAATGGGACTCAACAATCAGCCCCAGCATTTT.

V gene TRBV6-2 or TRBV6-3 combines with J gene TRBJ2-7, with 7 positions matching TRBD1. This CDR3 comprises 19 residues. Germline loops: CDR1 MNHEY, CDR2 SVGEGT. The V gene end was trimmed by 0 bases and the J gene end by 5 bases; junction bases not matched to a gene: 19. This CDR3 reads CASSYSAGGYKSALDEQYF. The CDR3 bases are TGTGCCAGCAGTTACTCGGCAGGGGGATACAAATCAGCCCTCGACGAGCAGTACTTC.

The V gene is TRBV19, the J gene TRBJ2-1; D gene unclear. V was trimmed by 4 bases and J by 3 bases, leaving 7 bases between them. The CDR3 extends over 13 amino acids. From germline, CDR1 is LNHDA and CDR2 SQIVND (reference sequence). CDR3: CASSSGYYNEQFF. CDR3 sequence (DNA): TGTGCCAGTAGTAGCGGCTACTACAATGAGCAGTTCTTC.

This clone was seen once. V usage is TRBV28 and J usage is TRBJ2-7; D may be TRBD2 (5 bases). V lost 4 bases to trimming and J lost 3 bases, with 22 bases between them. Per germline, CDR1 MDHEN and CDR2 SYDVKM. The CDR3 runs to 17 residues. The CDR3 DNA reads TGTGCCAGCAGTTCCGACCGGGGTGGGAGAGATGACTACGAGCAGTACTTC. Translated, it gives CASSSDRGGRDDYEQYF.

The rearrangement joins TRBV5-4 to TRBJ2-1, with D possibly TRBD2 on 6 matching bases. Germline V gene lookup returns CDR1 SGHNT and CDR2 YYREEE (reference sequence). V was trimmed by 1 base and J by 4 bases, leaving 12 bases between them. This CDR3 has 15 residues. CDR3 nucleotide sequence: TGTGCCAGCAGCTTGATCAGCGGGCGGTACAATGAGCAGTTCTTC. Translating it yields CASSLISGRYNEQFF.

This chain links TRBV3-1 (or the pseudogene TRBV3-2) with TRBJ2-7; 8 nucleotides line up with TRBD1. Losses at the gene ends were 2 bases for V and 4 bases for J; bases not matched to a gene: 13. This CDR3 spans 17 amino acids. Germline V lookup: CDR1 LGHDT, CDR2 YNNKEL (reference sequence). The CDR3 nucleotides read TGTGCCAGCAGCCAATCGCGAATGGGACAGGAGTTTTACGAGCAGTACTTC. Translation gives CASSQSRMGQEFYEQYF.

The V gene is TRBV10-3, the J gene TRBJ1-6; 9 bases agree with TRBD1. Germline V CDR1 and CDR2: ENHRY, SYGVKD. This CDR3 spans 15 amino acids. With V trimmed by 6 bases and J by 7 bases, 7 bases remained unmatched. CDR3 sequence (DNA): TGTGCCATCAGCTTTTCCGGGACAGGGAATTCACCCCTCCACTTT. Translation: CAISFSGTGNSPLHF.